A single sample is the source of the 18 T cell receptor beta chains below, sequenced in a study of cytomegalovirus exposure and HLA in healthy donors (dated by TCRdb to 2016 to 2017). The library was prepared using the immunoSEQ multiplex PCR assay. For the multiplex PCR, a mixture combining 60 forward primers for TCR Vbeta segments and 13 reverse primers for TCR Jbeta segments was used. In its TCRdb copy, this immuneACCESS table keeps in-frame sequences only and misses some clones. Where compared with another copy, unresolved V genes explain less than half of these, and the others have no known cause. For this sample there are roughly 150,000 clones; more than 75% appear just once. Over 1.1% of the sample goes to the ten largest clones. Sequenced sample: PBMCs. These receptor sequences come from a male donor in good health and CMV-seronegative.

The chain links TRBV30 to TRBJ2-3, with 12 bases fitting TRBD2. The CDR3 runs 14 residues. V shed 6 bases and J 4 bases; nucleotides not matched to a gene: 5. Germline V gives CDR1 GTSNPN, CDR2 SVGIG (reference sequence). DNA of the CDR3: TGTGCCTGTACACGACTAGCGGGAGCAGATACGCAGTATTTT. Residues: CACTRLAGADTQYF. Complete variable domain (other parts from reference TRBV30 and TRBJ2-3): SQTIHQWPATLVQPVGSPLSLECTVEGTSNPNLYWYRQAAGRGLQLLFYSVGIGQISSEVPQNLSASRPQDRQFILSSKKLLLSDSGFYLCACTRLAGADTQYFGPGTRLTVL.

The chain has TRBV6-1 and TRBJ1-2, with D perhaps TRBD1 (6 bases). V lost 8 bases to trimming and J lost 8 bases, with 15 bases between them. The CDR3 is made up of 12 amino acids. Germline V gene data show CDR1 as MNHNS and CDR2 as SASEGT. The chain's CDR3 is CASVDSQHGYTF. DNA for the CDR3: TGTGCCAGCGTGGACAGTCAGCACGGCTACACCTTC.

The V and J genes are TRBV6-5 and TRBJ2-7; 10 bases are a match to TRBD1. This CDR3 is built from 13 residues. Germline CDR1 and CDR2: MNHEY and SVGAGI. Trimming cost V 8 bases and J 6 bases; bases outside gene matches: 7. The CDR3 bases are TGTGCCAGCGCTTGGACAGGGGGGAGCGAGCAGTACTTC. It yields the protein CASAWTGGSEQYF.

The V and J genes are TRBV5-8 and TRBJ2-7, with 12 bases matching TRBD2. V was pared by 5 bases and J by 2 bases, with 5 bases of the junction left unmatched. This CDR3 is 15 amino acids long. The germline V gene has CDR1 SGHTS and CDR2 YDEGEE. For the CDR3, the DNA is TGTGCCAGCAGGCTAGCGGGAGGGTCTACCTACGAGCAGTACTTC. Its translation is CASRLAGGSTYEQYF.

The rearrangement uses TRBV4-3 and TRBJ2-5; D is ambiguous. Germline values: CDR1 LGHNA, CDR2 YSLEER. The V and J ends lost 0 bases and 2 bases respectively, with 7 bases between them. The CDR3 is 14 amino acids. The CDR3 protein is CASSQESVQETQYF. The CDR3, as DNA: TGCGCCAGCAGCCAAGAGTCAGTACAAGAGACCCAGTACTTC.

V and J are TRBV5-6 and TRBJ1-1; 9 positions agree with TRBD1. Germline assignment: CDR1 SGHDT and CDR2 YYEEEE. The ends lost 2 bases at V and 4 bases at J; junction bases unmatched: 6. The CDR3 runs 15 residues. The CDR3 nucleotides are TGTGCCAGCAGCTTCGTGACAGGGGGTATCACTGAAGCTTTCTTT. The encoded protein is CASSFVTGGITEAFF.

This rearrangement joins TRBV7-9 to TRBJ2-2, with D possibly being TRBD1 (6 bases). V was trimmed by 3 bases and J by 5 bases, leaving 19 bases between them. There are 17 residues in the CDR3. CDR1 and CDR2 (germline): SEHNR, FQNEAQ (reference sequence). The CDR3 here is CASSFTGHSVGTGELFF. Written as DNA, the CDR3 is TGTGCCAGCAGCTTTACGGGACACTCAGTGGGTACCGGGGAGCTGTTTTTT.

This clone was seen more than once but under ten times. This rearrangement joins TRBV4-3 to TRBJ2-7; D remains ambiguous. CDR1 is LGHNA, CDR2 YSLEER, per germline. V lost 2 bases to trimming and J lost 5 bases, with 13 bases between them. This CDR3 contains 14 residues. The CDR3 DNA reads as TGCGCCAGCAGCCAACTATCAGGATTCGACGAGCAGTACTTC. Protein: CASSQLSGFDEQYF.

V usage is TRBV21-1 and J usage is TRBJ2-7; the table's TRBD1 call for D was not verified on the DNA. TRBV21-1 counts as a pseudogene. CDR3 length: 12 residues. The CDR3 region is CASSPRTREQYF. CDR3 in DNA: TGTGCCAGCAGCCCAAGGACACGCGAGCAGTACTTC.

V and J are TRBV5-1 and TRBJ2-6, with TRBD1 matching 10 bases. This CDR3 has 16 amino acids. The ends lost 4 bases at V and 2 bases at J; junction bases unmatched: 3. Germline lookup yields CDR1 SGHRS and CDR2 YFSETQ. The DNA of the CDR3 is TGCGCCAGCAGCGGGGGGACAGGGGCTGGGGCCAACGTCCTGACTTTC. Translation: CASSGGTGAGANVLTF.

V usage is TRBV28 and J usage is TRBJ1-5; D gene ambiguous. The germline gives CDR1 MDHEN, CDR2 SYDVKM. V lost 6 bases to trimming and J lost 1 base, with 10 bases between them. This CDR3 has 14 amino acids. The CDR3 here is CASRVTGSNQPQHF. CDR3 bases: TGTGCCAGCAGGGTGACGGGGAGCAATCAGCCCCAGCATTTT. Together with reference TRBV28 and TRBJ1-5, the CDR3 gives the full variable domain: DVKVTQSSRYLVKRTGEKVFLECVQDMDHENMFWYRQDPGLGLRLIYFSYDVKMKEKGDIPEGYSVSREKKERFSLILESASTNQTSMYLCASRVTGSNQPQHFGDGTRLSIL.

The J gene is TRBJ1-1, the V gene TRBV18; D possibly corresponds to TRBD1 (5 bases). The CDR3 runs to 13 residues. Deletions cut 5 bases from V and 7 bases from J, with 14 bases between. Germline V CDR1 and CDR2: KGHSH, LQKENI. The CDR3 DNA reads as TGTGCCAGCTCAAAAGGGGATCGTCTTGAAGCTTTCTTT. This codes for CASSKGDRLEAFF.

This chain links TRBV7-2 with TRBJ2-3, with 9 nucleotides matching TRBD2. Trimming took 5 bases from V and 0 from J; bases not matched to a gene: 3. Germline CDR1 and CDR2: SGHTA and FQGNSA. This CDR3 comprises 15 residues. The CDR3 DNA is TGTGCCAGCAGCCCAGGACTAGCGAGCACAGATACGCAGTATTTT. Protein sequence: CASSPGLASTDTQYF.

This chain uses TRBV4-2 with TRBJ1-5; D may be TRBD1 (5 bases). With 0 bases removed from V and 0 bases from J, the gap between germline ends came to 6 bases. Germline CDR1 and CDR2: LGHNA and YNFKEQ. CDR3 size: 15 residues. The CDR3 DNA follows: TGTGCCAGCAGCCAAGAGGGGCCTAGCAATCAGCCCCAGCATTTT. Its protein is CASSQEGPSNQPQHF.

The rearrangement links TRBV27 to TRBJ2-5; D not resolved. Germline-derived CDR1 and CDR2 are MNHEY and SMNVEV (reference sequence). This CDR3 contains 13 residues. V lost 6 bases and J lost 3, with 11 bases in between. The DNA for the CDR3 is TGTGCCAGCAGAAGTCCTTACAAAGAGACCCAGTACTTC. It codes for CASRSPYKETQYF.

This clone occurred a few times. The rearrangement joins TRBV11-2 to TRBJ2-1, with TRBD2 matching over 8 bases. Germline CDR1 and CDR2: SGHAT and FQNNGV. The CDR3 is made up of 16 amino acids. V shed 5 bases and J 4 bases; nucleotides not matched to a gene: 10. CDR3 loop: CASSPVSGLVYNEQFF. The DNA of the CDR3 is TGTGCCAGCAGCCCAGTTTCGGGACTAGTATACAATGAGCAGTTCTTC.

The V and J genes are TRBV19 and TRBJ1-6; TRBD1 matches 7 bases. J was trimmed by 5 bases and V by 3 bases; bases with no gene match: 7. Germline-derived CDR1 and CDR2 are LNHDA and SQIVND (reference sequence). This CDR3 is 16 amino acids long. CDR3: CASSISSGTDNSPLHF. In DNA, the CDR3 is TGTGCCAGTAGTATCTCATCCGGGACAGATAATTCACCCCTCCACTTT.

The chain carries TRBV27 and TRBJ2-5, with 13 bases that match TRBD2. Trimming removed 6 bases from V and 5 bases from J; junction bases left unmatched: 12. Looked up from germline, CDR1 is MNHEY and CDR2 is SMNVEV (reference sequence). The CDR3 loop spans 17 amino acids. CDR3 region: CASSPPGLAGPGETQYF. CDR3 DNA: TGTGCCAGCAGCCCTCCGGGACTAGCGGGGCCCGGGGAGACCCAGTACTTC.